These T cell receptor beta chains were read from a single sample in a study of blood T cell repertoires in COVID-19. Some clones are missing from TCRdb's copy, which holds only in-frame ones; the method was immunoSEQ multiplex PCR. The sample has about 240,000 clones; approximately 85% are singletons. The sequenced sample consisted of peripheral blood. The receptors were sampled from a man between 50 and 59 years old with acute or convalescent COVID-19. Each CDR3 is given with its conserved first and last residue. The order of the fields is CDR3 protein, CDR3 DNA, clone size, D gene, J gene, V gene. D genes are given only for firm matches. For some rows the clone size is stated as once, few or many, or as a class when expanded; others skip it.

CDR3: CAWTGDSNEQFF
DNA: TGTGCCTGGACGGGCGACAGCAATGAGCAGTTCTTC
size: .
D: .
J: TRBJ2-1
V: TRBV30

CDR3: CASSLRQANTGELFF
DNA: TGTGCCAGCAGCTTACGACAGGCGAACACCGGGGAGCTGTTTTTT
size: few
D: .
J: TRBJ2-2
V: TRBV11-2

CDR3: CASSANRGVNSPLHF
DNA: TGTGCCAGTAGTGCCAACAGGGGAGTCAATTCACCCCTCCACTTT
size: .
D: TRBD1
J: TRBJ1-6
V: TRBV19

CDR3: CAWVDRGYEQYF
DNA: TGTGCCTGGGTTGACAGGGGATACGAGCAGTACTTC
size: .
D: TRBD1
J: TRBJ2-7
V: TRBV30

CDR3: CASSLAGQGSQPQHF
DNA: TGTGCCAGCTCACTTGCGGGACAGGGGAGCCAGCCCCAGCATTTT
size: few
D: TRBD1
J: TRBJ1-5
V: TRBV18

CDR3: CASSLFTTGQETQYF
DNA: TGTGCCAGCAGCTTATTTACGACAGGGCAGGAGACCCAGTACTTC
size: .
D: TRBD1
J: TRBJ2-5
V: TRBV7-2

CDR3: CASKQNTEAFF
DNA: TGTGCCAGCAAACAGAACACTGAAGCTTTCTTT
size: .
D: .
J: TRBJ1-1
V: TRBV6-5

CDR3: CAWGAGGTQETQYF
DNA: TGTGCCTGGGGCGCGGGGGGAACACAAGAGACCCAGTACTTC
size: .
D: TRBD2
J: TRBJ2-5
V: TRBV30

CDR3: CASSRAYEQYF
DNA: TGTGCCAGCAGCCGCGCCTACGAGCAGTACTTC
size: .
D: .
J: TRBJ2-7
V: TRBV6-5

CDR3: CASSYRGIDTEAFF
DNA: TGTGCCAGCAGTTACAGGGGGATAGACACTGAAGCTTTCTTT
size: once
D: .
J: TRBJ1-1
V: TRBV6-5

CDR3: CASSRLAGGPGEGYEQYF
DNA: TGTGCCAGTAGTCGACTAGCGGGGGGGCCAGGAGAGGGCTACGAGCAGTACTTC
size: .
D: TRBD2
J: TRBJ2-7
V: TRBV19

CDR3: CASSGLRGGQFF
DNA: TGTGCCAGCAGTGGACTCCGAGGAGGGCAGTTCTTC
size: few
D: .
J: TRBJ2-1
V: TRBV28

CDR3: CASSLTGAVLYF
DNA: TGTGCCAGCAGCTTAACTGGGGCGGTCCTCTACTTC
size: .
D: .
J: TRBJ2-5
V: TRBV7-3

CDR3: CAISQPGQETQYF
DNA: TGTGCCATCAGTCAACCGGGCCAAGAGACCCAGTACTTC
size: .
D: .
J: TRBJ2-5
V: TRBV10-3

CDR3: CASSPLSRQGPNEKLFF
DNA: TGTGCCAGCTCACCACTCTCCCGACAGGGGCCAAATGAAAAACTGTTTTTT
size: few
D: TRBD1
J: TRBJ1-4
V: TRBV18

CDR3: CASSLAHGEAPYNEQFF
DNA: TGTGCCAGCAGCTTAGCCCACGGGGAGGCCCCCTACAATGAGCAGTTCTTC
size: .
D: .
J: TRBJ2-1
V: TRBV11-3

CDR3: CASSQVWRTSTDTQYF
DNA: TGCGCCAGCAGCCAAGTATGGCGGACTAGCACAGATACGCAGTATTTT
size: .
D: .
J: TRBJ2-3
V: TRBV4-1

CDR3: CASSTLVESGELFF
DNA: TGTGCCAGTAGTACCCTGGTTGAGTCCGGGGAGCTGTTTTTT
size: .
D: .
J: TRBJ2-2
V: TRBV19

CDR3: CATSRSGTGYGYTF
DNA: TGTGCCACCAGCAGATCTGGGACAGGGTATGGCTACACCTTC
size: few
D: TRBD1
J: TRBJ1-2
V: TRBV15

CDR3: CASSLYSANTGELFF
DNA: TGTGCCAGCAGCTTATATTCAGCGAACACCGGGGAGCTGTTTTTT
size: .
D: .
J: TRBJ2-2
V: TRBV11-2

CDR3: CASSLGTANTEAFF
DNA: TGCGCCAGCAGCTTAGGGACAGCGAACACTGAAGCTTTCTTT
size: .
D: TRBD1
J: TRBJ1-1
V: TRBV5-1

CDR3: CASSPTANTEAFF
DNA: TGTGCCAGCTCACCTACAGCGAACACTGAAGCTTTCTTT
size: .
D: .
J: TRBJ1-1
V: TRBV18

CDR3: CASSILAGTVEQYF
DNA: TGTGCCAGCAGCATTCTCGCCGGGACAGTGGAGCAGTACTTC
size: few
D: TRBD1
J: TRBJ2-7
V: TRBV11-3

CDR3: CASSPGLSYPTRQYF
DNA: TGTGCCAGCAGCCCAGGACTTTCTTACCCTACGAGGCAGTACTTC
size: .
D: .
J: TRBJ2-7
V: TRBV5-6

CDR3: CASSYRDRGSYDTQYF
DNA: TGTGCCAGCAGTTACCGGGACAGGGGGTCGTATGATACGCAGTATTTT
size: .
D: TRBD1
J: TRBJ2-3
V: TRBV6-5

CDR3: CASSITGVGETQYF
DNA: TGTGCCAGTAGTATAACAGGGGTGGGTGAGACCCAGTACTTC
size: few
D: TRBD1
J: TRBJ2-5
V: TRBV19

CDR3: CAWSVLGTGGDEQYF
DNA: TGTGCCTGGAGTGTACTTGGGACAGGGGGCGACGAGCAGTACTTC
size: .
D: TRBD1
J: TRBJ2-7
V: TRBV30

CDR3: CASSFPLAAEQFF
DNA: TGTGCCAGCAGCTTCCCCCTAGCGGCGGAGCAGTTCTTC
size: once
D: TRBD2
J: TRBJ2-1
V: TRBV27

CDR3: CASSYGTSNQPQHF
DNA: TGTGCCAGCAGTTATGGGACAAGCAATCAGCCCCAGCATTTT
size: .
D: .
J: TRBJ1-5
V: TRBV6-6

CDR3: CASKETARYNEQFF
DNA: TGTGCCAGCAAAGAGACTGCTCGCTACAATGAGCAGTTCTTC
size: once
D: .
J: TRBJ2-1
V: TRBV5-6

CDR3: CASSQTSGGSYEQYF
DNA: TGTGCCAGCAGTCAAACTAGCGGGGGCTCCTACGAGCAGTACTTC
size: .
D: TRBD2
J: TRBJ2-7
V: TRBV11-2

CDR3: CASSEGVRGNSPLHF
DNA: TGTGCCAGCAGTGAAGGTGTCAGAGGAAATTCACCCCTCCACTTT
size: .
D: .
J: TRBJ1-6
V: TRBV25-1

CDR3: CASSQPLDYTGELFF
DNA: TGTGCCAGCAGCCAACCACTAGACTACACCGGGGAGCTGTTTTTT
size: .
D: .
J: TRBJ2-2
V: TRBV3-1/TRBV3-2

CDR3: CASSFYRDGEKLFF
DNA: TGTGCCAGCAGTTTCTACAGGGATGGCGAAAAACTGTTTTTT
size: .
D: .
J: TRBJ1-4
V: TRBV27

CDR3: CASGGGITEAFF
DNA: TGTGCCAGCGGCGGAGGAATCACTGAAGCTTTCTTT
size: .
D: .
J: TRBJ1-1
V: TRBV9

CDR3: CASSLEASRQETQYF
DNA: TGCGCCAGCAGCTTGGAGGCTAGCAGACAAGAGACCCAGTACTTC
size: .
D: .
J: TRBJ2-5
V: TRBV5-1

CDR3: CATSPESGTGAGELFF
DNA: TGTGCCACCAGCCCGGAGTCCGGGACAGGGGCCGGGGAGCTGTTTTTT
size: .
D: TRBD1
J: TRBJ2-2
V: TRBV24-1

CDR3: CASSSLGKGNEQYF
DNA: TGTGCCAGCAGTTCCCTCGGGAAGGGAAACGAGCAGTACTTC
size: once
D: .
J: TRBJ2-7
V: TRBV27

CDR3: CASSLNRDTEAFF
DNA: TGCGCCAGCAGCTTAAACCGGGACACTGAAGCTTTCTTT
size: few
D: .
J: TRBJ1-1
V: TRBV5-1

CDR3: CASRRWANSNQPQHF
DNA: TGTGCCAGCAGAAGGTGGGCCAATAGCAATCAGCCCCAGCATTTT
size: .
D: .
J: TRBJ1-5
V: TRBV6-5

CDR3: CASSLASRAYEQYF
DNA: TGTGCCAGCAGCTTGGCCTCGCGGGCCTACGAGCAGTACTTC
size: few
D: .
J: TRBJ2-7
V: TRBV5-4